The TCR beta chain described here comes from a study of beta chain features in type 1 diabetes. Study results and limitations: In all four CD4+ subsets, TCRB CDR3 length was significantly, moderately reduced in type 1 diabetes. The naive, central memory and Treg TCRB repertoires showed an apparent similarity that was greater among patients than among healthy donors.

Germline-derived CDR1 and CDR2 are SEHNR and FQNEAQ (reference sequence). The V end lost 5 bases, the J end lost 8 bases, and 21 bases lay between the germline ends. The length of the CDR3 is 15 residues. The study reverse transcribed the entire isolated RNA, so it sequenced expressed TCRB transcripts. Sequencing used immunoSEQ multiplex PCR; TCRdb keeps in-frame clones, though not all of them. The sample consists of about 340,000 clones, 9.3% of them appearing once. With regard to this clone: What it recognizes is unknown.

Sequencing used central memory CD4+ T cells from blood. V usage is TRBV7-9 and J usage is TRBJ1-2; maybe TRBD1 (5 bases). The sequence was collected from a man in his thirties or forties with type 1 diabetes. Here the CDR3 reads CASSLLRGTLRGYTF. CDR3 in DNA: TGTGCCAGCAGCCTCCTTCGGGGGACTCTTCGAGGCTACACCTTC. The full variable domain, with the rest looked up from reference TRBV7-9 and TRBJ1-2, is DTGVSQNPRHKITKRGQNVTFRCDPISEHNRLYWYRQTLGQGPEFLTYFQNEAQLEKSRLLSDRFSAERPKGSFSTLEIQRTEQGDSAMYLCASSLLRGTLRGYTFGSGTRLTVV.